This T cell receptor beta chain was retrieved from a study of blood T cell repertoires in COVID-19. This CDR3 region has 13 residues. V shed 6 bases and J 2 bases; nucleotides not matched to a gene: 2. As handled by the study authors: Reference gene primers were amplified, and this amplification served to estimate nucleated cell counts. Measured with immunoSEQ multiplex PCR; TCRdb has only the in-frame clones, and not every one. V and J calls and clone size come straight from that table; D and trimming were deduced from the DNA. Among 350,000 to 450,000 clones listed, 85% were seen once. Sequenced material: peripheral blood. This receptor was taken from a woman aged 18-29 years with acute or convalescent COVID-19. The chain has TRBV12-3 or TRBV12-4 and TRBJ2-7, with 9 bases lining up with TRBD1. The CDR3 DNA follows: TGTGCCAGCAGACGGACAGGGGCCTACGAGCAGTACTTC. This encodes CASRRTGAYEQYF.